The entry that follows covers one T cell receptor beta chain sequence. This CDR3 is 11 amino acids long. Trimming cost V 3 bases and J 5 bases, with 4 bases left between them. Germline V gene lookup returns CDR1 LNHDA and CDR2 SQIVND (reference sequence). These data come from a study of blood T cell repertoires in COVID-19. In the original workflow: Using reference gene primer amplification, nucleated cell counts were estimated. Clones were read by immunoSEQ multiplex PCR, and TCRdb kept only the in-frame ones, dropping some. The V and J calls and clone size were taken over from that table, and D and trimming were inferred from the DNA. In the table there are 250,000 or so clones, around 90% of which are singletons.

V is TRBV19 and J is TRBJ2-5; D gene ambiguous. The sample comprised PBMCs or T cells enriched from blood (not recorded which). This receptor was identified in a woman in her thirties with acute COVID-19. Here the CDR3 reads CASSIRETQYF. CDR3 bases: TGTGCCAGTAGTATTCGTGAGACCCAGTACTTC.